This T cell receptor (beta chain) was captured in a study of radiotherapy plus CTLA-4 blockade in lung cancer. Study background: Objective responses were observed in approximately 20% of patients, and disease control was achieved by roughly 31%.

Trimming pared 2 bases from V and 0 bases from J, leaving 10 bases between. CDR1 is MGHRA and CDR2 is YSYEKL in the germline V gene. The CDR3 loop spans 16 amino acids. Libraries were prepared by immunoSEQ multiplex PCR; TCRdb keeps only in-frame clonotypes and omits some of them. The table lists just under 60,000 clones, around 68% of them singletons. The sample holds a few counts of this clone. What it binds is unknown. Study-level results: In blood, TCR clones derived from the tumor expanded after radiotherapy plus ipilimumab.

The receptor's source is a human donor with non-small cell lung cancer whose response to radiotherapy plus ipilimumab could not be evaluated. This rearrangement joins TRBV4-1 to TRBJ1-4; no firm D call. The sample here was peripheral blood, taken from a patient treated with radiotherapy plus ipilimumab. CDR3 in amino acids: CASSQPGVATNEKLFF. The CDR3 nucleotides are TGCGCCAGCAGCCAACCGGGAGTTGCAACTAATGAAAAACTGTTTTTT.